This T cell receptor (beta chain) was sequenced during a study of circulating and synovial CD4+ cells in juvenile arthritis. The method was immunoSEQ multiplex PCR; TCRdb's version includes in-frame clones alone and lacks a portion of them. Among tens of thousands of clones listed, 93% were seen once. V was clipped by 2 bases and J by 0 bases; unmatched bases: 5. The CDR3 consists of 16 residues. Germline V gives CDR1 SGDLS, CDR2 YYNGEE. The sequence came from a human donor with juvenile idiopathic arthritis. The V gene is TRBV9, the J gene TRBJ1-3; 7 bases align to TRBD1. The specimen was CD4+ T cells from blood. The CDR3 region has the DNA TGTGCCAGCAGCGTGGGACAGAGCCTCTCTGGAAACACCATATATTTT. Translating gives CASSVGQSLSGNTIYF. Drawing the rest from reference TRBV9 and TRBJ1-3, the complete variable domain is DSGVTQTPKHLITATGQRVTLRCSPRSGDLSVYWYQQSLDQGLQFLIQYYNGEERAKGNILERFSAQQFPDLHSELNLSSLELGDSALYFCASSVGQSLSGNTIYFGEGSWLTVV.